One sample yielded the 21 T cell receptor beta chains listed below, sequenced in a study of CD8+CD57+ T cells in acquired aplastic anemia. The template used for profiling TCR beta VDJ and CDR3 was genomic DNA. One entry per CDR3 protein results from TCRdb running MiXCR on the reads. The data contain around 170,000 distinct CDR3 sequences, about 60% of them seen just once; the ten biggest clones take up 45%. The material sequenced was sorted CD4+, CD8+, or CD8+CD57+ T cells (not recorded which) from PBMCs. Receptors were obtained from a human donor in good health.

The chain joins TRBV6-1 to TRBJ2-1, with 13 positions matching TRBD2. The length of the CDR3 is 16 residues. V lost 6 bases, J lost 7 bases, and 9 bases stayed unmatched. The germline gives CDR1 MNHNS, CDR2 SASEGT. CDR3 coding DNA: TGTGCCAGCAGCCGCCCCGGACTAGCGGGAGCTAATGAGCAGTTCTTC. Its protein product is CASSRPGLAGANEQFF.

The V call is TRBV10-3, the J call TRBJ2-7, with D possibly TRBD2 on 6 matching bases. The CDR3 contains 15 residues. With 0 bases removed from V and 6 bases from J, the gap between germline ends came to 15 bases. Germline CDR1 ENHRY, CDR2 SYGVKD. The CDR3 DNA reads TGTGCCATCAGTGAGTCGCAGGGAGGACTAACCGAGCAGTACTTC. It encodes CAISESQGGLTEQYF.

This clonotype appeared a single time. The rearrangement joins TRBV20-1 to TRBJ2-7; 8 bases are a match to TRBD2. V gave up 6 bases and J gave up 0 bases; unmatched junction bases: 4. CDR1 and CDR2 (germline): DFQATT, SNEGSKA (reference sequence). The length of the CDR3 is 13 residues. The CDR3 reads CSALAGPSYEQYF. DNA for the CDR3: TGCAGTGCCTTAGCGGGACCCTCCTACGAGCAGTACTTC.

CDR3 DNA: TGTGCCAGAGGGGAATTTGAAGCTAACTATGGCTACACCTTC. Residues: CARGEFEANYGYTF. The chain uses TRBV25-1 and TRBJ1-2; tentatively, D is TRBD1 (5 bases). This CDR3 is 14 amino acids long. Germline CDR1 and CDR2: MGHDK and SYGVNS. The ends were cut back, 9 bases at V and 0 bases at J, with 14 bases in the middle.

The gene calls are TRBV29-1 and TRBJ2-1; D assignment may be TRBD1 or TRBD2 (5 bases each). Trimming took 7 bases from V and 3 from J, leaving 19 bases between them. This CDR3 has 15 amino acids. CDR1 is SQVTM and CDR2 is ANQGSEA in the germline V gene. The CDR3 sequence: CSALPGPAVYNEQFF. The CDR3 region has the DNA TGCAGCGCTTTGCCGGGGCCTGCGGTCTACAATGAGCAGTTCTTC.

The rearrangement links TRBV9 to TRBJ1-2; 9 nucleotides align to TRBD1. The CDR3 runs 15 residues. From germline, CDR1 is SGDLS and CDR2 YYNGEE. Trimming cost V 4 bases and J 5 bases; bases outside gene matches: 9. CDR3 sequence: CASSLGTGGAYGYTF. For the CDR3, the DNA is TGTGCCAGCAGCTTAGGAACAGGGGGCGCGTATGGCTACACCTTC.

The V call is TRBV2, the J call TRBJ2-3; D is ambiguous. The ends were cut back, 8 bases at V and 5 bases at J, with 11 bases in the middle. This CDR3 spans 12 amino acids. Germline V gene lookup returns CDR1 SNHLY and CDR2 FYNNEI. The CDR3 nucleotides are TGTGCCAGCCTTTTAGCCGGAGATACGCAGTATTTT. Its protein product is CASLLAGDTQYF. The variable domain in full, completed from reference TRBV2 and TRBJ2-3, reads EPEVTQTPSHQVTQMGQEVILRCVPISNHLYFYWYRQILGQKVEFLVSFYNNEISEKSEIFDDQFSVERPDGSNFTLKIRSTKLEDSAMYFCASLLAGDTQYFGPGTRLTVL.

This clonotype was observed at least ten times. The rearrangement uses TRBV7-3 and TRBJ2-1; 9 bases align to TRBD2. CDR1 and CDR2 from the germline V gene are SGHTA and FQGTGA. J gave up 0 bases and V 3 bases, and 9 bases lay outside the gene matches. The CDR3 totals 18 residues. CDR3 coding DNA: TGTGCCAGCAGCTTGGCGGGAGGGCCTCTGAGCTCCTACAATGAGCAGTTCTTC. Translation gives CASSLAGGPLSSYNEQFF.

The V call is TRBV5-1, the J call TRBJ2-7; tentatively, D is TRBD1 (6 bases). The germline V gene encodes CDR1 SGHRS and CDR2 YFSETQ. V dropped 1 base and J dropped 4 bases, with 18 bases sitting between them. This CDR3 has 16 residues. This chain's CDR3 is CASSLNTGTPGYEQYF. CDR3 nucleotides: TGCGCCAGCAGCTTGAACACCGGGACACCGGGATACGAGCAGTACTTC.

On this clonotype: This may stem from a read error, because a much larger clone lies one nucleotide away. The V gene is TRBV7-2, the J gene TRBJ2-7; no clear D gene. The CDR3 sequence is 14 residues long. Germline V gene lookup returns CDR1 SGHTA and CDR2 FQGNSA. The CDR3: CASSLDHGSCEQYF. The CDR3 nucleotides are TGTGCCAGCAGCTTAGATCACGGTTCCTGCGAGCAGTACTTC.

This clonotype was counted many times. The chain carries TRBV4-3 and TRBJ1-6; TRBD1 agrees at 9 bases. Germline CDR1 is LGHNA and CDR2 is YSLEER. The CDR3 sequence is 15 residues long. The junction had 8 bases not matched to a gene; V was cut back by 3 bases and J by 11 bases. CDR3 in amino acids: CASSQVQGALAPLHF. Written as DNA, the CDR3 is TGCGCCAGCAGCCAGGTACAGGGGGCGCTGGCACCCCTCCACTTT.

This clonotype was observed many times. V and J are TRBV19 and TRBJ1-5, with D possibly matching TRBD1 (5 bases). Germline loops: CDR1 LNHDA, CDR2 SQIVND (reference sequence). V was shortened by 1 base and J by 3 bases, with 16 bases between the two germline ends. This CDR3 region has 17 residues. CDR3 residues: CASSIVSGSPNNQPQHF. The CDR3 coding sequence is TGTGCCAGTAGTATAGTCTCAGGGAGCCCCAACAATCAGCCCCAGCATTTT.

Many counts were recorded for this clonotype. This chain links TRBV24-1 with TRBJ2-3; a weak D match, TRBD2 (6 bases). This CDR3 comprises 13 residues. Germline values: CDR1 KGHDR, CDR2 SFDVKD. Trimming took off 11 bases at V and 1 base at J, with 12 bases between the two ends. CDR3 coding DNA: TGTGCCATAGGGTCGGGAGGCACAGATACGCAGTATTTT. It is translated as CAIGSGGTDTQYF.

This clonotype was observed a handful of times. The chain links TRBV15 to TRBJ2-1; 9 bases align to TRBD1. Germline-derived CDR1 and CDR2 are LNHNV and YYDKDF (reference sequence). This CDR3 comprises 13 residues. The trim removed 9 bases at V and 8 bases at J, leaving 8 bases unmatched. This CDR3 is CATRTGAYDEQFF. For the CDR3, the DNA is TGTGCCACGAGGACAGGGGCTTATGATGAGCAGTTCTTC.

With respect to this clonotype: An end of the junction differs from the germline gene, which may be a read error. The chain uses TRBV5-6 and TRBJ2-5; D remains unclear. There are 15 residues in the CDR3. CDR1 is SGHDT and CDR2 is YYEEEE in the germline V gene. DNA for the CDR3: TGTGCCAGTAGCTTGTTCATGGCAGGACAAGAGACCCAGTACTTC. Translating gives CASSLFMAGQETQYF.

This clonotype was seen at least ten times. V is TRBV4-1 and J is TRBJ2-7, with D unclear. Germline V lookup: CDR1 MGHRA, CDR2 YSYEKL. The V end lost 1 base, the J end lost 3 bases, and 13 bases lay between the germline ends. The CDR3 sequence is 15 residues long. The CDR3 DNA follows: TGCGCCAGCAGCCAAGGGGTCCGAGAGATCTACGAGCAGTACTTC. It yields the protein CASSQGVREIYEQYF.

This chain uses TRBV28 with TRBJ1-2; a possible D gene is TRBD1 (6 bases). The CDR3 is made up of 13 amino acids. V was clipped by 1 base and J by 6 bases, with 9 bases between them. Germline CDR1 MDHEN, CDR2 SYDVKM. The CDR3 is CASSLSTGNGYTF. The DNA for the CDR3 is TGTGCCAGCAGTTTATCAACAGGGAATGGCTACACCTTC.

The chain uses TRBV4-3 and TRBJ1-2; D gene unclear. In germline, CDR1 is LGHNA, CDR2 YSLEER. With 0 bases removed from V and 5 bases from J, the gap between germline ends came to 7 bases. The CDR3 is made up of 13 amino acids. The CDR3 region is CASSQESAYGYTF. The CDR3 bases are TGCGCCAGCAGCCAAGAATCCGCTTATGGCTACACCTTC.

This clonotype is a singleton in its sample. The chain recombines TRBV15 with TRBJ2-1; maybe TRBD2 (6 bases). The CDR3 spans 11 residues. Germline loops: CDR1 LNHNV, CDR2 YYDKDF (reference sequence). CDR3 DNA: TGTGCGACGGGAGTGTACAATGAGCAGTTCTTC. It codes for CATGVYNEQFF.

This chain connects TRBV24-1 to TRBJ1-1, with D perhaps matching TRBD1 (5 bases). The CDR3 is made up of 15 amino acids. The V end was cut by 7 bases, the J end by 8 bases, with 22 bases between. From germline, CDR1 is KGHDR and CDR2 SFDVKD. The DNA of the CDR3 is TGTGCCACCAGCGATACGGGGCAGGGAGGATCCGAAGCTTTCTTT. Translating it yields CATSDTGQGGSEAFF.

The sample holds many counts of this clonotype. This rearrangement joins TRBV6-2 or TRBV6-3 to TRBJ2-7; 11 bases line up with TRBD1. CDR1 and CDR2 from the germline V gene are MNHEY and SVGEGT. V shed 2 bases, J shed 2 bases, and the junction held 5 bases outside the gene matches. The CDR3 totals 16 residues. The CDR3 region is CASSYDRTGGAYEQYF. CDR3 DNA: TGTGCCAGCAGTTACGACAGGACAGGGGGCGCCTACGAGCAGTACTTC.